The 21 T cell receptor beta chains below come from one sample, sequenced in a study of OX40 agonist ivuxolimab in advanced cancers. Sequencing used immunoSEQ multiplex PCR; TCRdb keeps in-frame clones, though not all of them. The repertoire holds tens of thousands of clones, with approximately 92% as singletons. Specimen: CD4+ or CD8+ T cells sorted from blood, collected in a trial of the OX40 agonist ivuxolimab. These TCRs come from an adult with an advanced solid tumor such as melanoma, head and neck, liver or kidney cancer.

The chain recombines TRBV7-8 with TRBJ2-7; tentatively, D is TRBD1 or TRBD2 (7 bases each). The germline V gene has CDR1 SGHVS and CDR2 FQNEAQ. Trimming cost V 5 bases and J 4 bases, with 18 bases left between them. This CDR3 comprises 15 residues. This chain's CDR3 is CASSPRRGREYEQYF. The CDR3 DNA follows: TGTGCCAGCAGCCCCAGGAGGGGGCGGGAGTACGAGCAGTACTTC.

The CDR3 region has the DNA TGTGCCAGCAGTTTCCCACAATTCCCGACAGGGGGTCAGCCCCAGCATTTT. Translated, it gives CASSFPQFPTGGQPQHF. The chain links TRBV27 to TRBJ1-5; 9 bases align to TRBD1. V dropped 3 bases and J dropped 6; count of bases not matched to a gene: 12. The CDR3 runs 17 residues. Germline-derived CDR1 and CDR2 are MNHEY and SMNVEV (reference sequence).

The genes are TRBV28 and TRBJ2-7; D remains ambiguous. CDR1 MDHEN and CDR2 SYDVKM come from the germline V gene. The CDR3 consists of 11 residues. Trimming stripped 4 bases from V and 2 bases from J, with 3 bases between. CDR3 sequence: CASSWTYEQYF. The CDR3, as DNA: TGTGCCAGCAGTTGGACCTACGAGCAGTACTTC. Full variable domain (rest looked up from reference TRBV28 and TRBJ2-7): DVKVTQSSRYLVKRTGEKVFLECVQDMDHENMFWYRQDPGLGLRLIYFSYDVKMKEKGDIPEGYSVSREKKERFSLILESASTNQTSMYLCASSWTYEQYFGPGTRLTVT.

The chain combines TRBV6-1 with TRBJ2-2; the D gene is possibly TRBD2 (6 bases). The V end was cut by 7 bases, the J end by 3 bases, with 12 bases between. The CDR3 covers 14 residues. Germline loops: CDR1 MNHNS, CDR2 SASEGT. CDR3 sequence (DNA): TGTGCCAGCACCTCCGGGACTGACACCGGGGAGCTGTTTTTT. Translating gives CASTSGTDTGELFF.

J is TRBJ1-5 and V is TRBV15; weak D call: TRBD1 (5 bases). The CDR3 totals 14 residues. Germline assignment: CDR1 LNHNV and CDR2 YYDKDF (reference sequence). The germline V and J ends were trimmed by 1 base and 8 bases, with 12 bases remaining between them. The CDR3 bases are TGTGCCACCAGCAGAGGGGGGGGGTCCAAGCCCCAGCATTTT. This codes for CATSRGGGSKPQHF.

The rearrangement links TRBV5-6 to TRBJ1-3; 7 positions match TRBD1. V shed 3 bases and J 0 bases; nucleotides not matched to a gene: 3. CDR3 length equals 15 residues. Per germline, CDR1 SGHDT and CDR2 YYEEEE. The CDR3 DNA sequence: TGTGCCAGCAGCTACGGGACAGTCTCTGGAAACACCATATATTTT. This gives the protein CASSYGTVSGNTIYF.

The chain employs TRBV28 and TRBJ2-7, with TRBD2 as a possible D gene (7 bases). Germline V gene sequence: CDR1 MDHEN, CDR2 SYDVKM. The CDR3 is made up of 15 amino acids. With 3 bases removed from V and 5 bases from J, the gap between germline ends came to 17 bases. DNA of the CDR3: TGTGCCAGCAGTTTGTTACTAGCGAGGGGGAACGAGCAGTACTTC. It yields the protein CASSLLLARGNEQYF.

This clone is a singleton in its sample. This chain uses TRBV7-8 with TRBJ2-4; tentatively, D is TRBD1 or TRBD2 (5 bases each). CDR3 length: 15 residues. Trimming left V 4 bases short and J 3 bases short, with 13 bases between. Germline V gene lookup returns CDR1 SGHVS and CDR2 FQNEAQ. CDR3 loop: CASSSPRGGKNIQYF. In nucleotides, the CDR3 is TGTGCCAGCAGCTCACCGAGGGGTGGCAAAAACATTCAGTACTTC.

DNA of the CDR3: TGTGCCAGCTCACCCGCCGTGGGCACCGGGGAGCTGTTTTTT. Amino acids: CASSPAVGTGELFF. The gene calls are TRBV18 and TRBJ2-2; no definite D call. Trimming pared 3 bases from V and 4 bases from J, leaving 9 bases between. Germline values: CDR1 KGHSH, CDR2 LQKENI. There are 14 residues in the CDR3.

The CDR3 region is CASQGQSLNTEAFF. CDR3 coding DNA: TGTGCCAGCCAGGGACAGAGTTTGAACACTGAAGCTTTCTTT. The rearrangement joins TRBV19 to TRBJ1-1, with 7 bases that match TRBD1. Germline loops: CDR1 LNHDA, CDR2 SQIVND (reference sequence). The junction had 7 bases not matched to a gene; V was cut back by 9 bases and J by 0 bases. CDR3 length: 14 amino acids. Using reference TRBV19 and TRBJ1-1 for the parts outside the CDR3, the full variable domain is DGGITQSPKYLFRKEGQNVTLSCEQNLNHDAMYWYRQDPGQGLRLIYYSQIVNDFQKGDIAEGYSVSREKKESFPLTVTSAQKNPTAFYLCASQGQSLNTEAFFGQGTRLTVV.

The chain carries TRBV6-1 and TRBJ2-2, with 9 nucleotides matching TRBD1. The germline gives CDR1 MNHNS, CDR2 SASEGT. Unmatched junction bases numbered 7, after V lost 5 bases and J lost 6 bases. This CDR3 contains 15 residues. This chain's CDR3 is CASSSRDRESGELFF. In DNA, the CDR3 is TGTGCCAGCAGTAGCCGGGACAGGGAGTCCGGGGAGCTGTTTTTT.

The genes are TRBV19 and TRBJ2-3, with a tentative D call TRBD1 (6 bases). Germline V gene lookup returns CDR1 LNHDA and CDR2 SQIVND (reference sequence). CDR3 length equals 17 residues. V was trimmed by 5 bases and J by 6 bases, leaving 24 bases between them. Written as DNA, the CDR3 is TGTGCCAGTAGTCCTCCAATCCCAGGGGTTGCATCGGATACGCAGTATTTT. Translating it yields CASSPPIPGVASDTQYF.

This clone has a single count. The chain recombines TRBV5-4 with TRBJ1-1; the match to TRBD1 covers 8 bases. With V trimmed by 4 bases and J by 6 bases, 2 bases remained unmatched. Germline CDR1 SGHNT, CDR2 YYREEE (reference sequence). This CDR3 is built from 12 residues. The CDR3 loop reads CASSPGGAEAFF. As DNA, the CDR3 is TGTGCCAGCAGCCCAGGGGGCGCTGAAGCTTTCTTT.

The CDR3 reads CATSRDRMGNGYTF. CDR3 DNA sequence: TGTGCCACCAGCAGAGATAGGATGGGGAACGGCTACACCTTC. The chain carries TRBV15 and TRBJ1-2; D is undetermined. V was shortened by 0 bases and J by 8 bases, with 13 bases between the two germline ends. The CDR3 sequence is 14 residues long. The V gene's germline CDR1 is LNHNV and CDR2 YYDKDF (reference sequence).

The CDR3 spells CASRDSGNPEQYF. Written as DNA, the CDR3 is TGTGCCAGCCGTGACTCAGGGAATCCCGAGCAGTACTTC. The chain carries TRBV7-9 and TRBJ2-7; D is perhaps TRBD1 (5 bases). Trimming stripped 8 bases from V and 6 bases from J, with 17 bases between. The CDR3 length is 13 residues. Germline V CDR1 and CDR2: SEHNR, FQNEAQ (reference sequence).

The chain employs TRBV7-3 and TRBJ2-7; D not certain. Trimming left V 5 bases short and J 6 bases short, with 14 bases between. Germline CDR1 is SGHTA and CDR2 is FQGTGA. This CDR3 is 13 amino acids long. In nucleotides, the CDR3 is TGTGCCAGCAGCCTTACTTACGGGTCCGAGCAGTACTTC. Its translation is CASSLTYGSEQYF.

The chain has TRBV6-1 and TRBJ2-1; unclear D gene. From germline, CDR1 is MNHNS and CDR2 SASEGT. This CDR3 contains 11 residues. V was clipped by 3 bases and J by 8 bases, with 5 bases between them. CDR3 sequence: CASSDGYEQFF. Here the CDR3 DNA reads TGTGCCAGCAGTGATGGGTATGAGCAGTTCTTC.

The chain employs TRBV5-1 and TRBJ1-3, with D possibly matching TRBD1 (6 bases). This CDR3 is 14 amino acids long. CDR1 and CDR2 from the germline V gene are SGHRS and YFSETQ. With 4 bases removed from V and 0 bases from J, the gap between germline ends came to 8 bases. The CDR3 here is CASSPDSSGNTIYF. For the CDR3, the DNA is TGCGCCAGCAGCCCGGACAGCTCTGGAAACACCATATATTTT.

V gene TRBV7-9 combines with J gene TRBJ1-2; the match to TRBD1 covers 7 bases. With V trimmed by 5 bases and J by 4 bases, 7 bases remained unmatched. This CDR3 spans 14 amino acids. Germline V gene data show CDR1 as SEHNR and CDR2 as FQNEAQ (reference sequence). In DNA, the CDR3 is TGTGCCAGCAGCCCGGACAGGATCGGCTATGGCTACACCTTC. It translates to CASSPDRIGYGYTF.

The genes are TRBV9 and TRBJ2-1; 14 bases line up with TRBD2. With V trimmed by 0 bases and J by 2 bases, 7 bases remained unmatched. Germline V lookup: CDR1 SGDLS, CDR2 YYNGEE. The CDR3 totals 19 residues. CDR3 nucleotide sequence: TGTGCCAGCAGCGTAGGGGGACTAGCGGGAGTTTCGGCCTACAATGAGCAGTTCTTC. Its translation is CASSVGGLAGVSAYNEQFF.

The chain recombines TRBV7-9 with TRBJ2-7, with D perhaps matching TRBD2 (5 bases). The V and J ends lost 3 bases and 5 bases respectively, with 14 bases between them. The CDR3 is made up of 14 amino acids. CDR1 SEHNR and CDR2 FQNEAQ come from the germline V gene (reference sequence). The CDR3 spells CASSFALIGDEQYF. CDR3 bases: TGTGCCAGCAGCTTCGCTCTTATCGGGGACGAGCAGTACTTC.